This T cell receptor beta chain was documented in a study of T cell responses to AZD1222 COVID-19 vaccine. The table came from immunoSEQ multiplex PCR; TCRdb's copy has only in-frame clones and leaves some out. The sample includes 150,000 or so clones, 90% to 95% seen only once; the top ten take roughly 1.6%. The germline V gene encodes CDR1 SGHTA and CDR2 FQGNSA. V was pared by 0 bases and J by 0 bases, with 9 bases between. This CDR3 region has 15 residues. The chain has TRBV7-2 and TRBJ2-7; D is possibly TRBD1 or TRBD2 (6 bases each). This sequence originates from an adult who received the AZD1222 COVID-19 vaccine. This specimen was peripheral blood, taken 28 days after the second AZD1222 dose. CDR3 residues: CASSLAGGLSYEQYF. In nucleotides, the CDR3 is TGTGCCAGCAGCTTAGCGGGGGGCCTCTCCTACGAGCAGTACTTC.